This is a list of T cell receptor beta chains from one sample in a study of T cell responses to AZD1222 COVID-19 vaccine. Here immunoSEQ multiplex PCR was the method, and the copy in TCRdb shows in-frame clones only, minus some. This sample carries about 150,000 clones, roughly nine tenths of them seen once, and the ten largest clones take 6.9%. Sequencing used peripheral blood, obtained after recovery from COVID-19. These receptors were taken from an adult who had recovered from COVID-19. Both conserved end residues are part of each CDR3. D genes are given only for firm matches. The listing skips clone size in some rows; elsewhere it reads once, few, many or a size class.

abundance	v_gene	d_gene	j_gene	CDR3nt	CDR3aa
.	TRBV6-1	TRBD1	TRBJ1-2	TGTGCCAGCAGCCGGGACAGGACCCAAGGCTACACCTTC	CASSRDRTQGYTF
once	TRBV6-2/TRBV6-3	TRBD1	TRBJ1-5	TGTGCCAGCAGTCAAGAGGACAGGGGGCGTCAGCCCCAGCATTTT	CASSQEDRGRQPQHF
.	TRBV12-2	.	TRBJ1-1	TGTGCAAGTCGCTTAGGAGACAGGGGATTAGTGAACACTGAAGCTTTCTTT	CASRLGDRGLVNTEAFF
.	TRBV5-1	.	TRBJ1-2	TGCGCCAGCAGCATGGGACGGACTAACTATGGCTACACCTTC	CASSMGRTNYGYTF
.	TRBV12-3/TRBV12-4	.	TRBJ1-5	TGTGCCAGCAGTTTTTCCGGTCAGCCCCAGCATTTT	CASSFSGQPQHF
.	TRBV7-8	.	TRBJ1-1	TGTGCCAGCAGCCCGGACAGAGTCACTGAAGCTTTCTTT	CASSPDRVTEAFF
.	TRBV10-3	.	TRBJ1-1	TGTGCCATCAGTGAGAGGGAGAACACTGAAGCTTTCTTT	CAISERENTEAFF
.	TRBV7-9	TRBD1	TRBJ1-1	TGTGCCAGCTTTGAGGGGGCTCGTAGGACTGAAGCTTTCTTT	CASFEGARRTEAFF
.	TRBV19	.	TRBJ1-2	TGTGCCAGTAGCCTCGGAGGAGGGGGTGGCTACACCTTC	CASSLGGGGGYTF
.	TRBV11-3	.	TRBJ1-5	TGTGCCAGCAGCCCCCCAGCTTATAGCAATCAGCCCCAGCATTTT	CASSPPAYSNQPQHF
few	TRBV5-6	.	TRBJ1-2	TGTGCCAGCAGCTTGTTTTCCAGGAGCGGTTATGGCTACACCTTC	CASSLFSRSGYGYTF
.	TRBV5-4	TRBD2	TRBJ2-1	TGTGCCAGCAGCGTGGGGGGGAGGGCTAAGGACAATGAGCAGTTCTTC	CASSVGGRAKDNEQFF
many	TRBV28	.	TRBJ2-1	TGTGCCAGCAGTTTCCCCAATGAGCAGTTCTTC	CASSFPNEQFF
few	TRBV25-1	.	TRBJ1-1	TGTGCCAGCAGTTGGATGGAGGCTGAAGCTTTCTTT	CASSWMEAEAFF
.	TRBV6-5	TRBD1	TRBJ1-5	TGTGCCAGCAGAGAGGGGACAGGACCTCAGCCCCAGCATTTT	CASREGTGPQPQHF
.	TRBV3-1/TRBV3-2	.	TRBJ1-1	TGTGCCAGCAGCCAAGCCTCAGGGGTCACTGAAGCTTTCTTT	CASSQASGVTEAFF
once	TRBV18	.	TRBJ2-5	TGTGCCAGCTCACCCCGGGACTTCCAAGAGACCCAGTACTTC	CASSPRDFQETQYF
.	TRBV19	TRBD2	TRBJ2-6	TGTGCCAGTAGAAGTAGACGGGGGGAGGCCAACGTCCTGACTTTC	CASRSRRGEANVLTF
.	TRBV18	.	TRBJ1-1	TGTGCCAGCTCACCAGGAAGGGGCGGCGCTGAAGCTTTCTTT	CASSPGRGGAEAFF
.	TRBV29-1	TRBD1	TRBJ2-2	TGCAGCGTCAGCAAGGGGGCTGTCACCGGGGAGCTGTTTTTT	CSVSKGAVTGELFF
once	TRBV5-1	.	TRBJ2-3	TGCGCCAGCAGCATAGATAGCGGAGCTAGCACAGATACGCAGTATTTT	CASSIDSGASTDTQYF
.	TRBV6-5	.	TRBJ1-1	TGTGCCAGCAGTTTCAGACAGAGACCCTTGAACACTGAAGCTTTCTTT	CASSFRQRPLNTEAFF
.	TRBV7-2	.	TRBJ1-5	TGTGCCAGCAACCACAAGAGCAATCAGCCCCAGCATTTT	CASNHKSNQPQHF
once	TRBV6-2/TRBV6-3	.	TRBJ1-1	TGTGCCAGCAGCCGATCATCAAGTTGGACTGAAGCTTTCTTT	CASSRSSSWTEAFF
.	TRBV4-2	.	TRBJ1-1	TGTGCCAGCAGCCAAGGACGTGGCATGAACACTGAAGCTTTCTTT	CASSQGRGMNTEAFF
.	TRBV6-5	.	TRBJ2-7	TGTGCCAGCAGTTATTTCGGCCAGAACTACGAGCAGTACTTC	CASSYFGQNYEQYF
.	TRBV5-6	TRBD1	TRBJ2-1	TGTGCCAGCTTGCCGGGACAGGGGGCCCACAATGAGCAGTTCTTC	CASLPGQGAHNEQFF
.	TRBV19	TRBD2	TRBJ2-1	TGTGCCAGTAGTACGAGATTAGCGGGACCCGGAATGAATGAGCAGTTCTTC	CASSTRLAGPGMNEQFF
.	TRBV27	.	TRBJ1-6	TGTGCCAGAGGAAGCCGCTATCTGGGGATCCCCTATAATTCACCCCTCCACTTT	CARGSRYLGIPYNSPLHF
.	TRBV19	TRBD1	TRBJ1-1	TGTGCCAGTAGTATCCCCCCGACAGGGGCCATGAACACTGAAGCTTTCTTT	CASSIPPTGAMNTEAFF
.	TRBV7-9	.	TRBJ1-4	TGTGCCAGCAGCTTAGCGAGAGGAGCAACTAATGAAAAACTGTTTTTT	CASSLARGATNEKLFF
.	TRBV20-1	.	TRBJ1-2	TGCAGTGCTAGTCAGGACTATGGCTACACCTTC	CSASQDYGYTF
.	TRBV6-4	.	TRBJ1-1	TGTGCCAGCAGCAGGGTCTCGAACACTGAAGCTTTCTTT	CASSRVSNTEAFF
.	TRBV11-1	TRBD1	TRBJ2-7	TGTGCCAGCAGCCCCGGACAGGGCGAAAGCGAGCAGTACTTC	CASSPGQGESEQYF
.	TRBV24-1	TRBD1	TRBJ1-3	TGTGCCACCAGTGATGGGACAGTCGGAAACACCATATATTTT	CATSDGTVGNTIYF
few	TRBV7-9	TRBD2	TRBJ2-1	TGTGCCAGCAGCCGCCGGGTCGGAGCGGGAGGCGACAATGAGCAGTTCTTC	CASSRRVGAGGDNEQFF
.	TRBV6-4	.	TRBJ1-2	TGTGCCAGCAGCCTCGGAGGAGACGGCTACACCTTC	CASSLGGDGYTF
.	TRBV24-1	TRBD1	TRBJ2-5	TGTGCCACCAGTGATGGGGGACAGAAAGAGACCCAGTACTTC	CATSDGGQKETQYF
few	TRBV18	.	TRBJ1-2	TGTGCCAGCTCACCGTTGGACATATCGAACTATGGCTACACCTTC	CASSPLDISNYGYTF
.	TRBV19	.	TRBJ2-5	TGTGCCAGTACCCCCACCCCCCTGGAGGGAGGTCAAGGGACCCAGTACTTC	CASTPTPLEGGQGTQYF
.	TRBV6-1	.	TRBJ1-2	TGTGCCAGCAGTGAATCTATCGGCGGTGGCTACACCTTC	CASSESIGGGYTF
.	TRBV2	.	TRBJ2-1	TGTGCCAGCAGTACCCGGAGGCAGGCCGACAATGAGCAGTTCTTC	CASSTRRQADNEQFF
.	TRBV3-1/TRBV3-2	.	TRBJ1-2	TGTGCCAGCAGCCAACCCCAGGGGAATAACTATGGCTACACCTTC	CASSQPQGNNYGYTF
.	TRBV3-1/TRBV3-2	TRBD2	TRBJ2-1	TGTGCCAGCAGCCAAGCTAGCGGGAGTGGTTATGAGCAGTTCTTC	CASSQASGSGYEQFF
.	TRBV4-1	.	TRBJ1-1	TGCGCCAGCACTGGGCAGTTTAATATGAACACTGAAGCTTTCTTT	CASTGQFNMNTEAFF
once	TRBV28	.	TRBJ1-6	TGTGCCAGCAGTTTTGTAGGAACGTTCGGCACAGGGTCTTCACCCCTCCACTTT	CASSFVGTFGTGSSPLHF
.	TRBV5-4	.	TRBJ2-5	TGTGCCAGCAGCTTGGGGGGCACCCGAGAAGAGACCCAGTACTTC	CASSLGGTREETQYF
.	TRBV15	.	TRBJ2-1	TGTGCCACCAGCAGAGATACAAGGAGGAGCTCCTACAATGAGCAGTTCTTC	CATSRDTRRSSYNEQFF
.	TRBV7-3	.	TRBJ1-1	TGTGCCAGCAGCCGGGTAGGAAACACTGAAGCTTTCTTT	CASSRVGNTEAFF
.	TRBV6-4	TRBD2	TRBJ2-2	TGTGCCAGCAGTGACTCAGCGGGGGGGCCCGGGGAGCTGTTTTTT	CASSDSAGGPGELFF
.	TRBV18	.	TRBJ2-5	TGTGCCAGCTCACCCTCGTACCAAGAGACCCAGTACTTC	CASSPSYQETQYF
once	TRBV20-1	TRBD1	TRBJ1-4	TGCAGTGCTAGTGGCCCAGGGGGACCGAGGGAAAAACTGTTTTTT	CSASGPGGPREKLFF
once	TRBV3-1/TRBV3-2	.	TRBJ1-1	TGTGCCAGCAGCCTCAGACACAGCACTGAAGCTTTCTTT	CASSLRHSTEAFF